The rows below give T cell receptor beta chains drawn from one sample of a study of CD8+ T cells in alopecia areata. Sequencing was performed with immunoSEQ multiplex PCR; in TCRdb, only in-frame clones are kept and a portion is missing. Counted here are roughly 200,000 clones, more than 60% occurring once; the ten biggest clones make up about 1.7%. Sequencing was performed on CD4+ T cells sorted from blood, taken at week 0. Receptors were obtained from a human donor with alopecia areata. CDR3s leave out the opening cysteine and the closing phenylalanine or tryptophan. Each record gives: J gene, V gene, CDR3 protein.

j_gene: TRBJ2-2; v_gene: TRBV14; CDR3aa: ASSSWGPNTGELF
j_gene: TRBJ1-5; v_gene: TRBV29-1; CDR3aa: SARTGEGQPQH
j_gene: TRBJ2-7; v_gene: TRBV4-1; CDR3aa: ASSVTGAEQY
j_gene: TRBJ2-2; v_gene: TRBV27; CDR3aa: ASRGLAGRAGELF
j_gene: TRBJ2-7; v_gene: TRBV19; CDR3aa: ASTSGAGPTYEQY
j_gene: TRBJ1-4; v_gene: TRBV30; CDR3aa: ACKIGGTGNEKLF
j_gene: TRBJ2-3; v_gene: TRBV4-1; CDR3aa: ASSQEGPRTTDTQY
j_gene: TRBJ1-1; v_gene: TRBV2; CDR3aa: ASSVQSMNTEAF
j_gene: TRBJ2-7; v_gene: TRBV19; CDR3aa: ASSGAFYEQY
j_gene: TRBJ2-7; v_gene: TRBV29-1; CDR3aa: SVGPGTGPFEQY
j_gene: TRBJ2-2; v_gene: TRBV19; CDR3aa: ASTGTALRTGELF
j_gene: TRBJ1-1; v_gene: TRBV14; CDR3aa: ASSQRLAGPDTEAF
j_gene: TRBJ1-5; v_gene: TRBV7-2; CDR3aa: ASSRDRDQPQH
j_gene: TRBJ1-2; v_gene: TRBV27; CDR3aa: ASSPLVGASNYGYT
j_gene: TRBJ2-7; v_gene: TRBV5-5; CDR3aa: ASGPQGTPYEQY
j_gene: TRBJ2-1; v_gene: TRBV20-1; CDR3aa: SARVHNEQF
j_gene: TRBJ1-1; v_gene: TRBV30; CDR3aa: AWRPTVNTEAF
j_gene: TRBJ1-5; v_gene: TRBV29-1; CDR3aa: SVQENANQPQH
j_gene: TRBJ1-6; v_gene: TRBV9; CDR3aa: ASSVDWRLGPLH
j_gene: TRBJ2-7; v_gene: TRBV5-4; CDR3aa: ASSRAGTGLYEQY
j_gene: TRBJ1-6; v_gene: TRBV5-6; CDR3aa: ASSLRGPGPLH
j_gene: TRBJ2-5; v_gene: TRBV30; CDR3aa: AWKTMGTQY
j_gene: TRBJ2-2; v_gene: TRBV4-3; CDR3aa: ASSQDMRRGVNTGELF
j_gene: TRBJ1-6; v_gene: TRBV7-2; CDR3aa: ASSLVGLGNSPLH
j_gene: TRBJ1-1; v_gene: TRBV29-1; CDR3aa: SVRTRTDTEAF
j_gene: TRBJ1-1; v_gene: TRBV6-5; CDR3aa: ASSYSFVAPEAF
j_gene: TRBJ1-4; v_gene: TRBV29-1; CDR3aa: SALPRGQDEKLF
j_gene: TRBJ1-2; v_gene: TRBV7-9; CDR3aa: ASSLSGLTYGYT
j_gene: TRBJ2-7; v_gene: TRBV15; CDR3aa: ATSRGGTVEQY
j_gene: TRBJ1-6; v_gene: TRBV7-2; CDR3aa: ASSTPLSNSPLH
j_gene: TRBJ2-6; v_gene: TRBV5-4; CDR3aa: ASSLHKTSGANVLT
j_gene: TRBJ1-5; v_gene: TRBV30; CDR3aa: AWSVGTLGNQPQH
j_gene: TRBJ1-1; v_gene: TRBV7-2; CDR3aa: ASSPRTGGTTEAF
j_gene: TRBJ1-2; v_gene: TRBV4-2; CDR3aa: ASSRRESGYGYT
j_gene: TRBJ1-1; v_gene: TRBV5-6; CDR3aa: ASSKGQANTEAF
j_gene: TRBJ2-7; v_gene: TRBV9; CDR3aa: ASSRPGGYEQY